This TCR beta chain was found in a study of control samples from healthy donors and cancer patients. Produced via immunoSEQ multiplex PCR; TCRdb's table is partial and in-frame only. The data hold about 120,000 clones, with 88% observed a single time. CDR1 and CDR2 from the germline V gene are GTSNPN and SVGIG (reference sequence). The CDR3 length is 12 residues. Trimming removed 2 bases from V and 5 bases from J, with 9 bases in between. This clone was observed once. What was sequenced was blood. The chain is built from TRBV30 and TRBJ1-1; no definite D call. The clonotype comes from a man in his forties or fifties in good health. This CDR3 is CAWSSMGTEAFF. The CDR3 region has the DNA TGTGCCTGGAGTTCCATGGGGACTGAAGCTTTCTTT.